The 23 T cell receptor beta chains in this list originate from one sample, sequenced in a study of cytomegalovirus exposure and HLA in healthy donors. TCRdb keeps only in-frame clones here, not all; method: immunoSEQ multiplex PCR. The sample has about 120,000 clones, around 86% seen once. The sequencing input was PBMCs. The receptors were sampled from a man between 18 and 35 years old in good health and CMV-seronegative.

The V gene is TRBV11-2, the J gene TRBJ2-7; D may be TRBD2 (7 bases). The CDR3 has 13 residues. Trimming took off 4 bases at V and 3 bases at J, with 10 bases between the two ends. CDR1 and CDR2 from the germline V gene are SGHAT and FQNNGV. CDR3 protein: CASSSGGIYEQYF. In DNA form, the CDR3 reads TGTGCCAGCAGCTCGGGGGGCATCTACGAGCAGTACTTC.

CDR3 in DNA: TGCGCCAGCAGCTTGGTAGGGACAAACGGTTCACCCCTCCACTTT. This gives the protein CASSLVGTNGSPLHF. This chain joins TRBV5-1 and TRBJ1-6; weak D call: TRBD1 (6 bases). V shed 0 bases and J shed 9 bases, with 13 bases lying between them. The CDR3 has 15 residues. CDR1 and CDR2 from the germline V gene are SGHRS and YFSETQ.

This sequence joins TRBV7-9 and TRBJ2-6, with a possible D match to TRBD1 (5 bases). Trimming shortened V by 5 bases and J by 1 base, and 6 bases separated the two germline ends. Germline CDR1 SEHNR, CDR2 FQNEAQ (reference sequence). The CDR3 covers 14 residues. DNA of the CDR3: TGTGCCAGCAGCCCAGGGTCTGGGGCCAACGTCCTGACTTTC. Residues: CASSPGSGANVLTF.

CDR3 nucleotide sequence: TGTGCCAGCAGCTTAGGGACAGGGGTTCATGGCACAGATACGCAGTATTTT. It translates to CASSLGTGVHGTDTQYF. This chain joins TRBV7-2 and TRBJ2-3; 9 nucleotides match TRBD1. Germline values: CDR1 SGHTA, CDR2 FQGNSA. The J segment lost 1 base and the V segment lost 1 base, leaving 6 bases of the junction unmatched. The CDR3 covers 17 residues.

V usage is TRBV7-2 and J usage is TRBJ2-3, with 8 positions matching TRBD1. CDR1 is SGHTA, CDR2 FQGNSA, per germline. V shed 4 bases and J 1 base; nucleotides not matched to a gene: 4. There are 15 residues in the CDR3. The CDR3 region is CASSSGQVGTDTQYF. The CDR3 region has the DNA TGTGCCAGCAGCTCGGGACAGGTGGGCACAGATACGCAGTATTTT.

The chain is built from TRBV5-5 and TRBJ2-7; 9 bases match TRBD1. The germline V gene has CDR1 SGHKS and CDR2 YYEKEE (reference sequence). After removal of 0 bases from V and 7 bases from J, the junction contained 11 bases not matched to a gene. CDR3 length: 16 residues. The CDR3 spells CASSLGQQGAGGEQYF. The CDR3, as DNA: TGTGCCAGCAGCTTGGGCCAACAGGGGGCAGGAGGGGAGCAGTACTTC.

The genes are TRBV7-2 and TRBJ1-2, with D maybe TRBD1 (6 bases). Trimming left V 4 bases short and J 5 bases short, with 11 bases between. CDR1 SGHTA and CDR2 FQGNSA come from the germline V gene. CDR3 length equals 13 residues. CDR3: CASSSGQMYGYTF. The CDR3 DNA reads as TGTGCCAGCAGCTCCGGACAGATGTATGGCTACACCTTC.

The J gene is TRBJ2-7, the V gene TRBV7-8, with D tentatively TRBD2 (6 bases). There are 15 residues in the CDR3. V lost 5 bases and J lost 2, with 16 bases in between. CDR1 and CDR2 (germline): SGHVS, FQNEAQ. In DNA, the CDR3 is TGTGCCAGCAGCCCCGGGACTTCTAGAACCTACGAGCAGTACTTC. Protein: CASSPGTSRTYEQYF.

V is TRBV4-1 and J is TRBJ1-2, with 8 bases identical to TRBD1. This CDR3 is 15 amino acids long. Looked up from germline, CDR1 is MGHRA and CDR2 is YSYEKL. V dropped 1 base and J dropped 3; count of bases not matched to a gene: 4. The CDR3 DNA reads as TGCGCCAGCAGCCAAGCCAGGGGGCAGGACTATGGCTACACCTTC. Encoded protein: CASSQARGQDYGYTF.

J is TRBJ1-6 and V is TRBV27; the D gene is possibly TRBD1 (6 bases). Trimming removed 6 bases at V and 7 bases at J, with 13 bases between. This CDR3 has 14 residues. Germline values: CDR1 MNHEY, CDR2 SMNVEV (reference sequence). This CDR3 reads CASRYRVDNSPLHF. The CDR3 coding sequence is TGTGCCAGCAGGTACAGGGTAGACAATTCACCCCTCCACTTT.

This chain uses TRBV5-1 with TRBJ2-2, with 7 bases lining up with TRBD1. CDR1 SGHRS and CDR2 YFSETQ come from the germline V gene. This CDR3 has 14 amino acids. The ends lost 4 bases at V and 3 bases at J; junction bases unmatched: 3. In DNA form, the CDR3 reads TGCGCCAGCAGCACAGGACAGGACACCGGGGAGCTGTTTTTT. Translation: CASSTGQDTGELFF.

This clone showed up just once. CDR3 region: CASSLGTVGNTIYF. CDR3 coding DNA: TGTGCCAGCAGCTTAGGCACAGTTGGAAACACCATATATTTT. The rearrangement uses TRBV7-2 and TRBJ1-3; D remains ambiguous. The CDR3 sequence is 14 residues long. Trimming took off 1 base at V and 3 bases at J, with 7 bases between the two ends. Looked up from germline, CDR1 is SGHTA and CDR2 is FQGNSA.

The chain combines TRBV7-2 with TRBJ2-7, with a tentative D call TRBD2 (6 bases). Germline-derived CDR1 and CDR2 are SGHTA and FQGNSA. With 3 bases removed from V and 9 bases from J, the gap between germline ends came to 15 bases. CDR3 length: 13 residues. The CDR3 nucleotides read TGTGCCAGCAGCTTTGCGGGAATGGTGGGGCAGTACTTC. Translation: CASSFAGMVGQYF.

J is TRBJ2-2 and V is TRBV11-2; TRBD2 aligns across 7 bases. V was clipped by 0 bases and J by 6 bases; unmatched bases: 4. The CDR3 totals 15 residues. Germline values: CDR1 SGHAT, CDR2 FQNNGV. The CDR3 DNA follows: TGTGCCAGCAGCTTAGAGGGAGGGTGGGCCGGGGAGCTGTTTTTT. It specifies CASSLEGGWAGELFF.

J is TRBJ2-5 and V is TRBV30, with unresolved D. Trimming took off 4 bases at V and 1 base at J, with 4 bases between the two ends. Per the germline V gene, CDR1 is GTSNPN and CDR2 is SVGIG (reference sequence). This CDR3 has 11 amino acids. The CDR3 sequence is CAWTLQETQYF. The CDR3 nucleotides are TGTGCCTGGACCCTCCAAGAGACCCAGTACTTC.

The gene calls are TRBV27 and TRBJ2-5; 8 nucleotides match TRBD2. After removal of 8 bases from V and 5 bases from J, the junction contained 16 bases not matched to a gene. Germline V lookup: CDR1 MNHEY, CDR2 SMNVEV (reference sequence). The CDR3 loop spans 16 amino acids. The CDR3 spells CASRLRGAIVSETQYF. In DNA form, the CDR3 reads TGTGCCAGCCGCCTGCGGGGGGCTATCGTTAGCGAGACCCAGTACTTC.

This chain joins TRBV30 and TRBJ2-5, with TRBD2 identical over 9 bases. The V gene end was trimmed by 2 bases and the J gene end by 4 bases; junction bases not matched to a gene: 5. Germline CDR1 GTSNPN, CDR2 SVGIG (reference sequence). This CDR3 comprises 14 residues. DNA for the CDR3: TGTGCCTGGAGTCCCCTAGCGGGAACAGAGACCCAGTACTTC. Encoded protein: CAWSPLAGTETQYF.

This clone has only one observation. The rearrangement joins TRBV5-1 to TRBJ1-4, with 8 bases that match TRBD1. Germline V CDR1 and CDR2: SGHRS, YFSETQ. This CDR3 region has 16 residues. V trimming: 4 bases; J trimming: 0 bases; junction bases outside the gene matches: 5. Written as DNA, the CDR3 is TGCGCCAGCAGCCCCGGACAGGGTGCAACTAATGAAAAACTGTTTTTT. This sequence encodes CASSPGQGATNEKLFF.

J is TRBJ2-1 and V is TRBV4-1; TRBD2 matches 10 bases. CDR3 length: 15 amino acids. The V segment lost 4 bases and the J segment 3 bases; nucleotides outside the gene matches: 3. Germline-derived CDR1 and CDR2 are MGHRA and YSYEKL. The chain's CDR3 is CASSPGTSDYNEQFF. CDR3 nucleotide sequence: TGCGCCAGCAGCCCAGGGACTAGCGACTACAATGAGCAGTTCTTC.

The CDR3: CAWGFLQGIGEAFF. The CDR3 coding sequence is TGTGCCTGGGGCTTTTTACAGGGGATCGGTGAAGCTTTCTTT. The chain couples TRBV30 to TRBJ1-1; TRBD1 aligns across 7 bases. The CDR3 extends over 14 amino acids. The ends lost 5 bases at V and 7 bases at J; junction bases unmatched: 13. Germline CDR1 reads GTSNPN; CDR2 reads SVGIG (reference sequence).

This clone has a handful of counts. This chain uses TRBV7-9 with TRBJ2-7; D not certain. Per germline, CDR1 SEHNR and CDR2 FQNEAQ (reference sequence). The CDR3 is 14 residues long. Trimming shortened V by 9 bases and J by 2 bases, and 17 bases separated the two germline ends. Written as DNA, the CDR3 is TGTGCCAGTTCTGAATCAGGATCAGCCTACGAGCAGTACTTC. Encoded protein: CASSESGSAYEQYF.

The chain has TRBV30 and TRBJ1-1; 7 bases are a match to TRBD1. The CDR3 is 12 residues long. Germline V gene lookup returns CDR1 GTSNPN and CDR2 SVGIG (reference sequence). V lost 5 bases and J lost 5; bases outside the gene matches: 5. Written as DNA, the CDR3 is TGTGCCTGGGGGGACAGAGGGACTGAAGCTTTCTTT. This gives the protein CAWGDRGTEAFF.

The chain uses TRBV6-1 and TRBJ1-1; tentative D call: TRBD1 (6 bases). V lost 6 bases, J lost 8 bases, and 13 bases lay in between. Germline V gives CDR1 MNHNS, CDR2 SASEGT. The length of the CDR3 is 12 residues. In DNA, the CDR3 is TGTGCCAGCAGGGCACAGGGACTAGAAGCTTTCTTT. Protein: CASRAQGLEAFF.